A selection of T cell receptor beta chains follows, all from one sample in a study of cytomegalovirus exposure and HLA in healthy donors. TCRdb's table, derived via immunoSEQ multiplex PCR, lists solely in-frame clones and lacks some. The sample carries approximately 88,000 clones, more than 70% recorded once. The sample taken for sequencing was PBMCs. The source is a man aged 18 to 35 in good health and CMV-seronegative. Both conserved end residues are part of each CDR3. D genes are given only for firm matches. Part of the rows lack a size; the others show once, few, many or a class for expanded clones.

D: TRBD1; size: .; V: TRBV10-3; J: TRBJ2-6; DNA: TGTGCCATCTCCGGGACAGGGGGCCCTGGGGCCAACGTCCTGACTTTC; CDR3: CAISGTGGPGANVLTF
D: TRBD1; size: .; V: TRBV15; J: TRBJ1-6; DNA: TGTGCCACCAGTCAGGGGGCCCCCCCCCTCCACTTT; CDR3: CATSQGAPPLHF
D: TRBD2; size: .; V: TRBV5-1; J: TRBJ2-3; DNA: TGCGCCAGCAGCACTCTAGCGGGGAGCACAGATACGCAGTATTTT; CDR3: CASSTLAGSTDTQYF
D: .; size: .; V: TRBV29-1; J: TRBJ1-2; DNA: TGCAGCGTCCCAGGGGACAACTATGGCTACACCTTC; CDR3: CSVPGDNYGYTF
D: TRBD1; size: .; V: TRBV5-1; J: TRBJ1-4; DNA: TGCGCCAGCAGCTTGTTGGGGACAGCTAATGAAAAACTGTTTTTT; CDR3: CASSLLGTANEKLFF
D: TRBD1; size: .; V: TRBV27; J: TRBJ1-4; DNA: TGTGCCAGCAGTGAGGGGGCCCGGTTTAATGAAAAACTGTTTTTT; CDR3: CASSEGARFNEKLFF
D: TRBD1; size: .; V: TRBV5-8; J: TRBJ2-5; DNA: TGTGCCAGCAGCCCTTCGGGGCGAAAGGGGGCCGAGACCCAGTACTTC; CDR3: CASSPSGRKGAETQYF
D: TRBD1; size: .; V: TRBV27; J: TRBJ2-4; DNA: TGTGCCAGCAGTGGACAGGGGCTAGCCAAAAACATTCAGTACTTC; CDR3: CASSGQGLAKNIQYF
D: TRBD1; size: few; V: TRBV5-1; J: TRBJ2-6; DNA: TGCGCCAGTCACCCGACAGGGATCCTACTTATGGGGGCCAACGTCCTGACTTTC; CDR3: CASHPTGILLMGANVLTF
D: .; size: .; V: TRBV9; J: TRBJ2-5; DNA: TGTGCCAGCAGCGCTCGACTAGAGGAGACCCAGTACTTC; CDR3: CASSARLEETQYF
D: TRBD1; size: .; V: TRBV6-1; J: TRBJ1-1; DNA: TGTGCCAGCAGTGAAAGACAGGGGACCCGGGGCCAAGCTTTCTTT; CDR3: CASSERQGTRGQAFF
D: TRBD1; size: .; V: TRBV2; J: TRBJ1-2; DNA: TGTGCCAGCAGTGAACGGGACAGCTATGGCTACACCTTC; CDR3: CASSERDSYGYTF
D: TRBD1; size: .; V: TRBV6-5; J: TRBJ2-7; DNA: TGTGCCAGCAGCCGACAGGGGGGCGAGCAGTACTTC; CDR3: CASSRQGGEQYF
D: .; size: .; V: TRBV19; J: TRBJ1-2; DNA: TGTGCCAGTAGTATCATGCAGGGTAACTATGGCTACACCTTC; CDR3: CASSIMQGNYGYTF
D: TRBD2; size: .; V: TRBV11-2; J: TRBJ2-5; DNA: TGTGCCAGCAGCTTAGTGGGTAGCGGGGGGGCGGGGACCCAGTACTTC; CDR3: CASSLVGSGGAGTQYF
D: TRBD1; size: .; V: TRBV6-5; J: TRBJ2-7; DNA: TGTGCCAGCAGCGATACAGGGGAAATCTACGAGCAGTACTTC; CDR3: CASSDTGEIYEQYF
D: TRBD2; size: .; V: TRBV5-6; J: TRBJ2-7; DNA: TGTGCCAGCAGCTGGCTTCCGGGACTAGACTCCTACGAGCAGTACTTC; CDR3: CASSWLPGLDSYEQYF
D: TRBD2; size: .; V: TRBV6-6; J: TRBJ2-3; DNA: TGTGCCAGCAGGGGACTAGCGGGGGGGCTAACAGATACGCAGTATTTT; CDR3: CASRGLAGGLTDTQYF
D: .; size: .; V: TRBV6-1; J: TRBJ2-1; DNA: TGTGCCAGCAGCGGCGGGGCCGCTCGGTACAATGAGCAGTTCTTC; CDR3: CASSGGAARYNEQFF
D: TRBD1; size: .; V: TRBV4-1; J: TRBJ1-1; DNA: TGCGCCAGCAGCCAGCAAGTGACAGGGTCGGGGAACACTGAAGCTTTCTTT; CDR3: CASSQQVTGSGNTEAFF
D: .; size: .; V: TRBV10-3; J: TRBJ1-2; DNA: TGTGCCATCAGCTCCCCCGACGGGGGGCCACCCAACTATGGCTACACCTTC; CDR3: CAISSPDGGPPNYGYTF
D: .; size: few; V: TRBV10-1; J: TRBJ2-5; DNA: TGCGCCAGCAGCCGGCAGGGTATCGGAGAGACCCAGTACTTC; CDR3: CASSRQGIGETQYF
D: TRBD1; size: .; V: TRBV7-9; J: TRBJ1-1; DNA: TGTGCCAGCAGCAGTCAGCGACAGGGGGGCACTGAAGCTTTCTTT; CDR3: CASSSQRQGGTEAFF
D: .; size: .; V: TRBV27; J: TRBJ1-1; DNA: TGTGCCAGCAGTTTATTCTCCCAGCAGTGGGGGGAAGGGACTGAAGCTTTCTTT; CDR3: CASSLFSQQWGEGTEAFF